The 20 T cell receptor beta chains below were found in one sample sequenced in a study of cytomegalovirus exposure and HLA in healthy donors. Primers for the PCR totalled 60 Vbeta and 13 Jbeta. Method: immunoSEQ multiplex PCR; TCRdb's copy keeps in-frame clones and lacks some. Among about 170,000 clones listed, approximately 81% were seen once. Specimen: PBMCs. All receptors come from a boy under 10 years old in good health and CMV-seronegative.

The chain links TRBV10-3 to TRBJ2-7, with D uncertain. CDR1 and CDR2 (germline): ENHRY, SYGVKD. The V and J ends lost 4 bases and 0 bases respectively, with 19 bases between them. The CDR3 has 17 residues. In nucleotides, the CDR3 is TGTGCCATCAGTGTCACCTTAGTCGAGTTGGTCTCCTACGAGCAGTACTTC. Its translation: CAISVTLVELVSYEQYF.

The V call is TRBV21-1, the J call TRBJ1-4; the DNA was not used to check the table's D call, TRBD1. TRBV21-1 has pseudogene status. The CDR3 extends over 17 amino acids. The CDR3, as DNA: TGTGCCAGCAGCAAAGGGGTAAGGGACAGGGGTCGCGAAAAACTGTTTTTT. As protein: CASSKGVRDRGREKLFF.

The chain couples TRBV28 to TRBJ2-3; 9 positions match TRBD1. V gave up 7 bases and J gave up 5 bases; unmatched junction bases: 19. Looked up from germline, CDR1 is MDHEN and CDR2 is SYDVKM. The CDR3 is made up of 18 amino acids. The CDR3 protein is CASTSGSAGDRVGDTQYF. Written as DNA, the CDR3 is TGTGCCAGCACATCGGGCTCGGCCGGGGACAGGGTGGGAGATACGCAGTATTTT.

DNA of the CDR3: TGCGCCAGCAGCCCCACAGCGGACAGACCCTACAATGAGCAGTTCTTC. Its translation: CASSPTADRPYNEQFF. V and J are TRBV4-1 and TRBJ2-1, with D possibly TRBD1 on 6 matching bases. This CDR3 spans 16 amino acids. Germline V CDR1 and CDR2: MGHRA, YSYEKL. V lost 4 bases to trimming and J lost 2 bases, with 15 bases between them.

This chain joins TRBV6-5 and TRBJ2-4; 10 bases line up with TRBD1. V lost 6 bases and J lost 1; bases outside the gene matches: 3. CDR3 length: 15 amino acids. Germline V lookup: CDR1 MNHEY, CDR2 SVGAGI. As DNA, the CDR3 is TGTGCCAGCAGGGGGACAGGGGCGGCCAAAAACATTCAGTACTTC. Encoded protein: CASRGTGAAKNIQYF.

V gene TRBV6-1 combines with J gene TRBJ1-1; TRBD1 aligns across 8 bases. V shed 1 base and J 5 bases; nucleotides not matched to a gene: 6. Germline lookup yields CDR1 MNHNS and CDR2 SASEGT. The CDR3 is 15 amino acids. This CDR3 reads CASSEDQGAWTEAFF. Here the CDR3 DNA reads TGTGCCAGCAGTGAAGATCAGGGGGCCTGGACTGAAGCTTTCTTT.

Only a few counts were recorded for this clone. CDR3 residues: CASSQSPTGEMFGNTIYF. As DNA, the CDR3 is TGTGCCAGCAGCCAGAGCCCTACAGGGGAGATGTTTGGAAACACCATATATTTT. This chain joins TRBV4-2 and TRBJ1-3, with 7 positions matching TRBD1. The V gene's germline CDR1 is LGHNA and CDR2 YNFKEQ. The CDR3 is 18 residues long. The V gene end was trimmed by 3 bases and the J gene end by 3 bases; junction bases not matched to a gene: 14.

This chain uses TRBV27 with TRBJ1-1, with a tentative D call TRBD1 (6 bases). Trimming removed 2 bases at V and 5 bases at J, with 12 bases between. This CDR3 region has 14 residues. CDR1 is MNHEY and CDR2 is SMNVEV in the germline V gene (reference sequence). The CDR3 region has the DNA TGTGCCAGCAGTTTACAGGGGTGGAGGACTGAAGCTTTCTTT. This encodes CASSLQGWRTEAFF.

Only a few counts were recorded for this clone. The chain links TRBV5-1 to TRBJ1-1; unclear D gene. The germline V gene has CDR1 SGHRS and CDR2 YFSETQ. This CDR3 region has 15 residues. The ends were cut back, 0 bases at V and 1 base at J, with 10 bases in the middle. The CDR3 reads CASSLALGGNTEAFF. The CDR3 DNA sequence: TGCGCCAGCAGCTTGGCTCTCGGTGGGAACACTGAAGCTTTCTTT. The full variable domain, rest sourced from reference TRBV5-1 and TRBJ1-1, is KAGVTQTPRYLIKTRGQQVTLSCSPISGHRSVSWYQQTPGQGLQFLFEYFSETQRNKGNFPGRFSGRQFSNSRSEMNVSTLELGDSALYLCASSLALGGNTEAFFGQGTRLTVV.

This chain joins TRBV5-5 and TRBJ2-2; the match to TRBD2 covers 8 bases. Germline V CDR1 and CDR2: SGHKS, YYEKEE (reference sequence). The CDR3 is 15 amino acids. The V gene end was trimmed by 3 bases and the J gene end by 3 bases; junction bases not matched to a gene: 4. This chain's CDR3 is CASSWTSRDTGELFF. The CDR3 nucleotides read TGTGCCAGCAGCTGGACTAGCCGGGACACCGGGGAGCTGTTTTTT.

The chain's CDR3 is CASSEGDSSGANVLTF. The CDR3 DNA sequence: TGCGCCAGCAGCGAGGGGGACAGTTCTGGGGCCAACGTCCTGACTTTC. The chain links TRBV5-1 to TRBJ2-6, with 7 bases lining up with TRBD1. V trimming: 4 bases; J trimming: 1 base; junction bases outside the gene matches: 5. Germline CDR1 is SGHRS and CDR2 is YFSETQ. The CDR3 is 16 residues long.

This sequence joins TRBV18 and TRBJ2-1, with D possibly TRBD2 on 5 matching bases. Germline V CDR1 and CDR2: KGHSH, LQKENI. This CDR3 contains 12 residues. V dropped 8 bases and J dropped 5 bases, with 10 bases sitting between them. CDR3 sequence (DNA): TGTGCCAGCGGCTGGACTGACAATGAGCAGTTCTTC. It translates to CASGWTDNEQFF.

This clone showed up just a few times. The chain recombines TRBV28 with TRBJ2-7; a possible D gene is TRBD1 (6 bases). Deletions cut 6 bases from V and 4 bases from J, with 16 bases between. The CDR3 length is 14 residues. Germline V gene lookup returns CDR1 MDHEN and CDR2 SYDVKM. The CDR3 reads CASRAFVGAYEQYF. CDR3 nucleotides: TGTGCCAGCAGGGCCTTCGTGGGGGCGTACGAGCAGTACTTC. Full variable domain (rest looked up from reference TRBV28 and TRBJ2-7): DVKVTQSSRYLVKRTGEKVFLECVQDMDHENMFWYRQDPGLGLRLIYFSYDVKMKEKGDIPEGYSVSREKKERFSLILESASTNQTSMYLCASRAFVGAYEQYFGPGTRLTVT.

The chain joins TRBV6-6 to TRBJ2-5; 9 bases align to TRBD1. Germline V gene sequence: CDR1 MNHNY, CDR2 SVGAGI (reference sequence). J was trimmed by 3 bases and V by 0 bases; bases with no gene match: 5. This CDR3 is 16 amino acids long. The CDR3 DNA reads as TGTGCCAGCAGTTACTCGGGGGACAGGGAAGAAGAGACCCAGTACTTC. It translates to CASSYSGDREEETQYF.

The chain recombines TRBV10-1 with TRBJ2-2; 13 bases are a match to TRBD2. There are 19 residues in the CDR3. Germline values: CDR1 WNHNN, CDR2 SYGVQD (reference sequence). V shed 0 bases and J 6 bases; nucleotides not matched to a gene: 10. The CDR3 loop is CASSESWRTSGRRPGELFF. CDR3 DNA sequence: TGCGCCAGCAGTGAGTCATGGAGGACTAGCGGGAGAAGGCCCGGGGAGCTGTTTTTT.

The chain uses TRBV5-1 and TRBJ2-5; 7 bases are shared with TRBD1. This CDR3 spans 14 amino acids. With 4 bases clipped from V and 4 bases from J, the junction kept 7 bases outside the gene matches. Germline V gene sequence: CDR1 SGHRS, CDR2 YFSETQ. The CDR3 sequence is CASSIGHRGETQYF. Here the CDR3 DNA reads TGCGCCAGCAGCATAGGTCACAGGGGAGAGACCCAGTACTTC.

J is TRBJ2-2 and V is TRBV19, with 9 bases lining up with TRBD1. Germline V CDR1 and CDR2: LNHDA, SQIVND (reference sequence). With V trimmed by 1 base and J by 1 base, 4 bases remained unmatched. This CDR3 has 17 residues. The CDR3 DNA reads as TGTGCCAGTAGTATAGGTCGGGGACAGGGGAACACCGGGGAGCTGTTTTTT. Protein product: CASSIGRGQGNTGELFF.

The CDR3 sequence is CASGAGGHPDIQYF. The DNA for the CDR3 is TGTGCCAGCGGGGCCGGGGGGCATCCTGACATTCAGTACTTC. V usage is TRBV2 and J usage is TRBJ2-4, with D maybe TRBD2 (7 bases). Germline V lookup: CDR1 SNHLY, CDR2 FYNNEI. The CDR3 spans 14 residues. With 8 bases removed from V and 8 bases from J, the gap between germline ends came to 19 bases.

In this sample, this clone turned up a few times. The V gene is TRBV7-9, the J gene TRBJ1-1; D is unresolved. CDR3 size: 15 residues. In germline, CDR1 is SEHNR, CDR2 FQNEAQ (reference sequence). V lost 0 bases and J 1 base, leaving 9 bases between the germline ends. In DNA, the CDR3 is TGTGCCAGCAGCTTAGCACCCAGAACGAACACTGAAGCTTTCTTT. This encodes CASSLAPRTNTEAFF.

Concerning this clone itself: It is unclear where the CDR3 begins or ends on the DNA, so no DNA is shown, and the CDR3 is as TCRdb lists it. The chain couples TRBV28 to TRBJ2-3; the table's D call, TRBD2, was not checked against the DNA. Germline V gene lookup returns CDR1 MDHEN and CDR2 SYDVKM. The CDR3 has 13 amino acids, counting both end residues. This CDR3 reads CASSSGDSDTQYF.